This TCR beta chain was sequenced in a study of siplizumab effects on memory and regulatory T cells. Study-wide results and limits: Mean Treg-derived proportions of mappable alloreactive CD4+ clones were 68.8% for siplizumab and approximately 25% for controls. An assignable phenotype, naive or memory, was missing from roughly 86-96% of proliferating CD4+ or CD8+ clones.

In the case of this clone: What it recognizes is unknown.

The study assayed 75,000 to 100,000 TCR templates per sample. Sequencing used immunoSEQ multiplex PCR; TCRdb keeps in-frame clones, though not all of them. This sample has some 73,000 clones, with roughly 93% found just once. Trimming shortened V by 4 bases and J by 8 bases, and 12 bases separated the two germline ends. Germline loops: CDR1 SGDLS, CDR2 YYNGEE. This CDR3 has 12 amino acids. This receptor was identified in a human donor in good health. Sequencing was performed on CD8+ T cells sorted from blood. The chain combines TRBV9 with TRBJ1-2; D is ambiguous. The CDR3 loop is CASSTRLSGYTF. CDR3 DNA sequence: TGTGCCAGCAGCACCCGACTGTCCGGCTACACCTTC.